These 8 T cell receptor beta chains came from one sample sequenced in a study of naive and memory T cell subsets. Findings and limits, study-wide: A few larger clonotypes appeared in naive repertoires, especially CD8, possibly memory cells re-expressing CD45RA.

Their antigen targets remain unknown. Two oligonucleotides, mixed equimolar, formed the beta constant-region primer covering TRBC1 and TRBC2. Nested alpha and beta constant-region primers with the SP2 primer drove four PCR rounds on ligated cDNA. One entry per CDR3 protein results from TCRdb running MiXCR on the UMI-ligation and nested PCR reads. The sample holds over 110,000 distinct CDR3 sequences, 15% to 25% seen once. Source material: naive CD8+ T cells from blood. The receptors were sampled from a human donor in good health.

This clonotype was recorded at least ten times. This sequence joins TRBV4-3 and TRBJ2-1; 9 positions match TRBD1. The CDR3 is 14 residues long. Germline V gene data show CDR1 as LGHNA and CDR2 as YSLEER. Trimming took 3 bases from V and 4 from J; bases not matched to a gene: 1. The CDR3 coding sequence is TGCGCCAGCAGCCAGGGACAGGGATACAATGAGCAGTTCTTC. It translates to CASSQGQGYNEQFF.

This chain links TRBV6-5 with TRBJ1-2; 9 bases line up with TRBD1. This CDR3 is 12 amino acids long. Unmatched junction bases numbered 1, after V lost 7 bases and J lost 4 bases. Germline lookup yields CDR1 MNHEY and CDR2 SVGAGI. The CDR3 is CASMTGGYGYTF. CDR3 sequence (DNA): TGTGCCAGCATGACAGGGGGCTATGGCTACACCTTC.

The rearrangement joins TRBV20-1 to TRBJ2-7; possible D gene TRBD1, 5 bases. Germline V CDR1 and CDR2: DFQATT, SNEGSKA (reference sequence). The CDR3 length is 12 residues. The V end lost 5 bases, the J end lost 2 bases, and 10 bases lay between the germline ends. The CDR3 region has the DNA TGCAGTGCTCACAAGGGGACCTACGAGCAGTACTTC. It encodes CSAHKGTYEQYF.

This clonotype came up a few times. The chain carries TRBV28 and TRBJ2-7; TRBD1 might be the D (6 bases). The CDR3 loop spans 12 amino acids. Per germline, CDR1 MDHEN and CDR2 SYDVKM. The V end was cut by 3 bases, the J end by 5 bases, with 8 bases between. The chain's CDR3 is CASSFQGNEQYF. Here the CDR3 DNA reads TGTGCCAGCAGTTTCCAGGGGAACGAGCAGTACTTC. The variable domain in full, with the rest retrieved from reference TRBV28 and TRBJ2-7, is DVKVTQSSRYLVKRTGEKVFLECVQDMDHENMFWYRQDPGLGLRLIYFSYDVKMKEKGDIPEGYSVSREKKERFSLILESASTNQTSMYLCASSFQGNEQYFGPGTRLTVT.

This clonotype has at least ten counts. The chain uses TRBV27 and TRBJ2-7; TRBD1 matches at 7 bases. Losses at the gene ends were 5 bases for V and 4 bases for J; bases not matched to a gene: 5. This CDR3 spans 13 amino acids. CDR1 is MNHEY and CDR2 is SMNVEV in the germline V gene (reference sequence). This chain's CDR3 is CASSVTGAYEQYF. CDR3 coding DNA: TGTGCCAGCAGTGTTACAGGGGCGTACGAGCAGTACTTC.

This clonotype appeared a few times. The rearrangement uses TRBV29-1 and TRBJ2-5, with 7 bases identical to TRBD1. V dropped 4 bases and J dropped 5; count of bases not matched to a gene: 1. The CDR3 runs 11 residues. CDR1 and CDR2 (germline): SQVTM, ANQGSEA. DNA for the CDR3: TGCAGCGTTGTACAGGGGGAGACCCAGTACTTC. Its protein product is CSVVQGETQYF.

This clonotype has more than one count but fewer than ten. The chain employs TRBV6-2 or TRBV6-3 and TRBJ2-3, with a tentative D call TRBD2 (6 bases). Trimming pared 7 bases from V and 2 bases from J, leaving 22 bases between. Germline assignment: CDR1 MNHEY and CDR2 SVGEGT. The CDR3 runs to 17 residues. The CDR3 bases are TGTGCCAGCAATAATGCCTTATCGATAGCGGACACAGATACGCAGTATTTT. It encodes CASNNALSIADTDTQYF.

This rearrangement joins TRBV12-3 or TRBV12-4 to TRBJ2-1; TRBD2 aligns across 12 bases. V was clipped by 3 bases and J by 7 bases; unmatched bases: 7. This CDR3 has 16 amino acids. The CDR3 is CASSLLAGGPLNEQFF. DNA for the CDR3: TGTGCCAGCAGTTTGCTAGCGGGAGGGCCCTTGAATGAGCAGTTCTTC.